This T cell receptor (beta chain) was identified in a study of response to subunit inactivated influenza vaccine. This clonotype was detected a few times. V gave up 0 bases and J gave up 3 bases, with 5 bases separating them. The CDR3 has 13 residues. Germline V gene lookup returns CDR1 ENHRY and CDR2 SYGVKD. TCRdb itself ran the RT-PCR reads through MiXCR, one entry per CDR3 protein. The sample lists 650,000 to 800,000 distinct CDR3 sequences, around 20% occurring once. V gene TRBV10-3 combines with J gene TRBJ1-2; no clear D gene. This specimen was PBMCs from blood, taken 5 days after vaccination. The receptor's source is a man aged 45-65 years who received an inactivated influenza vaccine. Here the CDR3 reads CAISESAYYGYTF. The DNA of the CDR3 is TGTGCCATCAGTGAGTCGGCATACTATGGCTACACCTTC.